This entry describes one TCR beta chain. Its antigen is still unknown. The sample belongs to a study of T-cell reconstitution after alpha-beta-depleted transplantation in children. The library targeted TCRbeta and was prepared with unique molecular identifiers. TCRdb analysed the PCR reads with MiXCR anew, one entry per CDR3 protein. The sample has 500,000 to 600,000 distinct CDR3 sequences, 25% to 30% seen once. Overall study results and limits: Surviving recipient T cells and thymic progenitors accounted for the high day-60 TCRbeta diversity observed in some patients. Reportedly, roughly two months post-transplant, alpha-beta T cells arose from several hundred expanded graft clones.

The V gene end was trimmed by 5 bases and the J gene end by 4 bases; junction bases not matched to a gene: 12. This CDR3 is built from 16 residues. Germline values: CDR1 SGHRS, CDR2 YFSETQ. The chain couples TRBV5-1 to TRBJ1-1; 9 positions match TRBD1. Material: PBMCs, obtained before TCRalphabeta/CD19-depleted stem cell transplant. The sequence was collected from a boy under three years old with Wiskott-Aldrich syndrome, due to receive a stem cell transplant. The CDR3 sequence is CASSYDPGQGFTEAFF. The CDR3 DNA follows: TGCGCCAGCAGTTACGACCCGGGACAGGGATTCACTGAAGCTTTCTTT.